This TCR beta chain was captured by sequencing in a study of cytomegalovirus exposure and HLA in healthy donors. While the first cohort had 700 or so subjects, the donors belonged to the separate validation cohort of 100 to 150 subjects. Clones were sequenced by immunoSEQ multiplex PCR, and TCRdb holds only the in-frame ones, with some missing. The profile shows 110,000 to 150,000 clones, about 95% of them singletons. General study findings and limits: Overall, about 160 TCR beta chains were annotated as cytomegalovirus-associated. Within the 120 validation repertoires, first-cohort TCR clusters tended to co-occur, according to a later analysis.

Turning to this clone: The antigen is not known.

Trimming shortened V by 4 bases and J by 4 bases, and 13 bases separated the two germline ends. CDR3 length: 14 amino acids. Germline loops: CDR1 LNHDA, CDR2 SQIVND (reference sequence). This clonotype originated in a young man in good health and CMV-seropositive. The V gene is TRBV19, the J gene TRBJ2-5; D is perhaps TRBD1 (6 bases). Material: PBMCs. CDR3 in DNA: TGTGCCAGTAGTACTCAGGGGATGGGAGAGACCCAGTACTTC. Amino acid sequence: CASSTQGMGETQYF.